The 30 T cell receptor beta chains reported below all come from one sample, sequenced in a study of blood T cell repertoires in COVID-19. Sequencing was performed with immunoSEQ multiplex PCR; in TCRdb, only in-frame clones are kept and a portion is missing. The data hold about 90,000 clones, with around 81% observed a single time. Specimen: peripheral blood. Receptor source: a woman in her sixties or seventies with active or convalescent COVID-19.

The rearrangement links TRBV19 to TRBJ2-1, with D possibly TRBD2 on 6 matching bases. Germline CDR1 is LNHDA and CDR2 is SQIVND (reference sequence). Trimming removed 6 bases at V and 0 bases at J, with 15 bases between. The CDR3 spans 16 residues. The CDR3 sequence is CASSIGGPGSYNEQFF. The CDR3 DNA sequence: TGTGCCAGTAGCATCGGGGGTCCGGGCTCCTACAATGAGCAGTTCTTC.

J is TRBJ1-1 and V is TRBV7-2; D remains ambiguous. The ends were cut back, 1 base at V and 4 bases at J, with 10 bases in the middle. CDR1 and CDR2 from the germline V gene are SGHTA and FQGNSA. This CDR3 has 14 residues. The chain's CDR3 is CASSLEAGRTEAFF. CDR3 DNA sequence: TGTGCCAGCAGCTTAGAAGCAGGTCGCACTGAAGCTTTCTTT.

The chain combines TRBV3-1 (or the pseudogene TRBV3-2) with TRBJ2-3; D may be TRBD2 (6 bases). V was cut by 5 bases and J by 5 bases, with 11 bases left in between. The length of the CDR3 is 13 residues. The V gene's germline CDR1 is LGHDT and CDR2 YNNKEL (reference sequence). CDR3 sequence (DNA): TGTGCCAGCAGCAAGAGGGGAGGAGATACGCAGTATTTT. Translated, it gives CASSKRGGDTQYF.

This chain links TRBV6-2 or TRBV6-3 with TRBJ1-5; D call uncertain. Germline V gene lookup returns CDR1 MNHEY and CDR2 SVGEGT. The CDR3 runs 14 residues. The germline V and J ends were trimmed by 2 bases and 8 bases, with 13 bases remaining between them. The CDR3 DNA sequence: TGTGCCAGCAGTTACCCCAACCTGGAGAAGCCCCAGCATTTT. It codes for CASSYPNLEKPQHF.

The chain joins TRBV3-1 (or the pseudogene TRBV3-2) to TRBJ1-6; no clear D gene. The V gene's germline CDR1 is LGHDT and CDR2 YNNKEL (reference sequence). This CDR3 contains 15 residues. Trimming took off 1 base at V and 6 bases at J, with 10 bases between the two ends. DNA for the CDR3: TGTGCCAGCAGCCAAGCGGCAGACTTTAATTCACCCCTCCACTTT. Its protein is CASSQAADFNSPLHF.

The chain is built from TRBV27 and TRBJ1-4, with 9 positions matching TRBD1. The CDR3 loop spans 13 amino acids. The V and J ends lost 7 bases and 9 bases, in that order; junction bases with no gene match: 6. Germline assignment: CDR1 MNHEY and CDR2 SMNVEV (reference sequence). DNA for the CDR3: TGTGCCAGCACCCCGGGACAGGGACAAAAACTGTTTTTT. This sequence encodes CASTPGQGQKLFF.

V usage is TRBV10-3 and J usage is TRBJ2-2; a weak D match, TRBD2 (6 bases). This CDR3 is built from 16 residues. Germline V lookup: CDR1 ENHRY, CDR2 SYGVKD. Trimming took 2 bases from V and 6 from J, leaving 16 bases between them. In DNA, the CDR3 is TGTGCCATCAGTGAGGAGAGGGTAGCGGTGGCCGGGGAGCTGTTTTTT. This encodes CAISEERVAVAGELFF.

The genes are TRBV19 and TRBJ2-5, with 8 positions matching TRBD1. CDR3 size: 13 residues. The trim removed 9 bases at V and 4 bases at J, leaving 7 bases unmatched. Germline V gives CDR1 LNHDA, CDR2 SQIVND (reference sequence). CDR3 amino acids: CASLDRGGETQYF. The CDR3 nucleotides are TGTGCCAGCCTCGACAGGGGAGGAGAGACCCAGTACTTC.

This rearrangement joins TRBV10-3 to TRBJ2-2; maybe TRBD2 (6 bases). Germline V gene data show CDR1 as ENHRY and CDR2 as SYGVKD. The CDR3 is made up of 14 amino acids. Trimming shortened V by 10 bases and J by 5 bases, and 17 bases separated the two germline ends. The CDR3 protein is CASKAGLDTGELFF. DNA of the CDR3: TGTGCCAGTAAAGCGGGCCTCGATACCGGGGAGCTGTTTTTT.

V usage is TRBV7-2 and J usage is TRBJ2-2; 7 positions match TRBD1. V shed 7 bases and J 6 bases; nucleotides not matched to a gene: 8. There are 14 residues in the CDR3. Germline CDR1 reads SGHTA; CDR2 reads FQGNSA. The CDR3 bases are TGTGCCAGCACCCCACTACAGGGGTCCGGGGAGCTGTTTTTT. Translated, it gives CASTPLQGSGELFF.

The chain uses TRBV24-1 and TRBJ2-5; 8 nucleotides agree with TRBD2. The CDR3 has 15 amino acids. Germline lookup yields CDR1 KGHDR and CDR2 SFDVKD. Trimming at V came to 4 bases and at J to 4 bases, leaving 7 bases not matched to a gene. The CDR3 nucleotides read TGTGCCACCAGTGACCCGGGGGGGGACGGAGAGACCCAGTACTTC. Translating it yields CATSDPGGDGETQYF.

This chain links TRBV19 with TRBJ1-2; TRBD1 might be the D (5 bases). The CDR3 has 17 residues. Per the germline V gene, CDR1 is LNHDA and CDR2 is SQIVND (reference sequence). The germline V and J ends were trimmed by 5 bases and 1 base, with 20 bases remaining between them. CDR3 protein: CASSAYSWAGHNYGYTF. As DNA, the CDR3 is TGTGCCAGTAGTGCCTACTCTTGGGCAGGACATAACTATGGCTACACCTTC.

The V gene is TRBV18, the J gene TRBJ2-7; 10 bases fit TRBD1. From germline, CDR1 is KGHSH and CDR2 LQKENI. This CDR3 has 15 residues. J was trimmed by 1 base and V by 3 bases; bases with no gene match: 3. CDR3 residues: CASSPGTGASYEQYF. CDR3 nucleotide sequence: TGTGCCAGCTCACCCGGGACAGGGGCGTCCTACGAGCAGTACTTC.

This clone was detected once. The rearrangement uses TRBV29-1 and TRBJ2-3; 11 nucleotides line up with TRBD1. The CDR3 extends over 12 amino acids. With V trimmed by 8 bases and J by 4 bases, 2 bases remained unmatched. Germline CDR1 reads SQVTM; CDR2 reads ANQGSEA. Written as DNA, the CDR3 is TGCAGCCAGGGACAGGGGGCAGATACGCAGTATTTT. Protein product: CSQGQGADTQYF.

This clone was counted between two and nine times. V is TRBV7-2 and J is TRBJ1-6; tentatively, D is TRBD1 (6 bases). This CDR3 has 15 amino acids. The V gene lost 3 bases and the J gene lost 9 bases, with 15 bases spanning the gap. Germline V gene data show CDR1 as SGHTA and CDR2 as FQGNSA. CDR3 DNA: TGTGCCAGCAGCTTTAGACAGGATCCTAGTTCACCCCTCCACTTT. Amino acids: CASSFRQDPSSPLHF.

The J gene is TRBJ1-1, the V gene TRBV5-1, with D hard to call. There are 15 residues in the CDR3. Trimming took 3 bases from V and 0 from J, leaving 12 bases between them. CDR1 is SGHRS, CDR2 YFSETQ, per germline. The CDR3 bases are TGCGCCAGCAGCTCGGGGTCAGGCTTGAACACTGAAGCTTTCTTT. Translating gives CASSSGSGLNTEAFF.

CDR3 sequence: CATSAPGQGVGEAFF. In DNA form, the CDR3 reads TGTGCCACCAGCGCCCCGGGACAGGGTGTCGGTGAAGCTTTCTTT. The chain carries TRBV15 and TRBJ1-1, with 9 bases lining up with TRBD1. Germline-derived CDR1 and CDR2 are LNHNV and YYDKDF (reference sequence). The ends lost 5 bases at V and 7 bases at J; junction bases unmatched: 11. There are 15 residues in the CDR3.

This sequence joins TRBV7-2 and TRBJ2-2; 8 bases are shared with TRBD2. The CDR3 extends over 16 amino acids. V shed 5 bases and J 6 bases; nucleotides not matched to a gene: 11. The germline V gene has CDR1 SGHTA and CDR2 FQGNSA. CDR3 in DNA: TGTGCCAGCAGCCTCCTCCGGGGGGGGGCCGCCGGGGAGCTGTTTTTT. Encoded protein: CASSLLRGGAAGELFF. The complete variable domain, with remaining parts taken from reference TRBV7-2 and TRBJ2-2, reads GAGVSQSPSNKVTEKGKDVELRCDPISGHTALYWYRQSLGQGLEFLIYFQGNSAPDKSGLPSDRFSAERTGGSVSTLTIQRTQQEDSAVYLCASSLLRGGAAGELFFGEGSRLTVL.

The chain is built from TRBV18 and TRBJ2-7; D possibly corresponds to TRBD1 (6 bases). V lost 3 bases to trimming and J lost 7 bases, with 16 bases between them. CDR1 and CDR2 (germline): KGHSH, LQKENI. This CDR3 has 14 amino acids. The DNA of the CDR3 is TGTGCCAGCTCACCGGGGGTGGACAGACAAGAGCAGTACTTC. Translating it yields CASSPGVDRQEQYF.

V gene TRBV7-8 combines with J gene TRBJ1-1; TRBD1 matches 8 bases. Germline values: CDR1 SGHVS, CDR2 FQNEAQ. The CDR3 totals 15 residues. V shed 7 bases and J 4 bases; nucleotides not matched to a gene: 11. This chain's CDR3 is CASTPQGAIVTEAFF. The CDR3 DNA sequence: TGTGCCAGCACCCCGCAGGGGGCCATAGTCACTGAAGCTTTCTTT.

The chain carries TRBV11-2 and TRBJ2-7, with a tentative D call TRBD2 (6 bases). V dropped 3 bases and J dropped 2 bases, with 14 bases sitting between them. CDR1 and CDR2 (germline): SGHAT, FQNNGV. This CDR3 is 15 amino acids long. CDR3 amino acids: CASSFPMRGTYEQYF. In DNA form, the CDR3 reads TGTGCCAGCAGCTTTCCGATGCGGGGTACCTACGAGCAGTACTTC.

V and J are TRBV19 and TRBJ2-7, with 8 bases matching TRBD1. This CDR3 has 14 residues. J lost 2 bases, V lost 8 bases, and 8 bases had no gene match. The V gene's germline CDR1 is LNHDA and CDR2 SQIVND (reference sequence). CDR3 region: CASPQGTGPYEQYF. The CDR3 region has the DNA TGTGCCAGTCCGCAGGGGACAGGACCCTACGAGCAGTACTTC.

Here the CDR3 DNA reads TGTGCCAGCAGCTTTATAGCCAAAAACATTCAGTACTTC. Translation gives CASSFIAKNIQYF. The gene calls are TRBV11-1 and TRBJ2-4, with unresolved D. In germline, CDR1 is SGHAT, CDR2 FQDESV (reference sequence). This CDR3 contains 13 residues. Trimming pared 3 bases from V and 0 bases from J, leaving 3 bases between.

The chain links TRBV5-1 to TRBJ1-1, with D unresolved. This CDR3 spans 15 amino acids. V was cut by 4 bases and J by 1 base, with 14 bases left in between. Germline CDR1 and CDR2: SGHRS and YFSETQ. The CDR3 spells CASSMAGWGNTEAFF. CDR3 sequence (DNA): TGCGCCAGCAGCATGGCGGGGTGGGGGAACACTGAAGCTTTCTTT.

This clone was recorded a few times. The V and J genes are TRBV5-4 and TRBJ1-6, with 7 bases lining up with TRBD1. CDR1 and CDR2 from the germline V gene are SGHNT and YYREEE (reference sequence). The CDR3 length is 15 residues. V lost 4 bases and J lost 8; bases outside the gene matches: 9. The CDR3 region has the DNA TGTGCCAGCAGCGTGGGGGACAGAAGAGATTCACCCCTCCACTTT. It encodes CASSVGDRRDSPLHF.

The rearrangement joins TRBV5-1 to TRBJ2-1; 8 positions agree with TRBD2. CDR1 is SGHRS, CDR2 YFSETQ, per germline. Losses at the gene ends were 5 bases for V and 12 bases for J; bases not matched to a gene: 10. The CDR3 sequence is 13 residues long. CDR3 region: CASRLDTSGGQFF. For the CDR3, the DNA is TGCGCCAGCAGACTTGACACGAGCGGGGGGCAGTTCTTC.

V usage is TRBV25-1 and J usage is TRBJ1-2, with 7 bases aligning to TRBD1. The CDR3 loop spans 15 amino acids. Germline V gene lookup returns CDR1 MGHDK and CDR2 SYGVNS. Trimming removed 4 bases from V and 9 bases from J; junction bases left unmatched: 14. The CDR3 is CASSAPGQLGISYTF. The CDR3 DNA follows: TGTGCCAGCAGTGCTCCGGGACAGCTGGGAATAAGCTACACCTTC.

The CDR3 DNA reads TGCGCCAGCAAACTCACGGCTGGAAACACCATATATTTT. It translates to CASKLTAGNTIYF. The chain carries TRBV5-1 and TRBJ1-3, with D unresolved. CDR3 length: 13 amino acids. CDR1 and CDR2 (germline): SGHRS, YFSETQ. Trimming pared 6 bases from V and 2 bases from J, leaving 9 bases between.

Written as DNA, the CDR3 is TGTGCCAGCAGCCGGCCACAGCATCCCAACTATGGCTACACCTTC. Encoded protein: CASSRPQHPNYGYTF. The chain combines TRBV5-6 with TRBJ1-2; the D is unclear. V lost 4 bases, J lost 2 bases, and 15 bases lay in between. Germline values: CDR1 SGHDT, CDR2 YYEEEE. This CDR3 spans 15 amino acids.

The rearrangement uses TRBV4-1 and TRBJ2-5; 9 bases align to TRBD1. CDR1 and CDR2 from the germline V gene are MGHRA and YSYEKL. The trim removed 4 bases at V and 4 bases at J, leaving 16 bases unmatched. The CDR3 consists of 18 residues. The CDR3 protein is CASSRGVLGTGWAETQYF. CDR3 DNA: TGCGCCAGCAGCCGGGGGGTATTGGGGACAGGGTGGGCAGAGACCCAGTACTTC.